The 4 T cell receptor beta chains below come from one sample, sequenced in a study of vaccination and CD4 T cells after COVID-19. Cultured CD4+ T-cell DNA underwent Oncomine TCR Beta short-read sequencing. TCRdb ran MiXCR on the PCR reads and lists one entry per CDR3 protein. The table records under 5,000 distinct CDR3 sequences, 35% to 45% of them present only once. Their target antigens are unknown. The treatment denotes: approximately 10-day PBMC culture with coronavirus spike peptide pools or control peptides (ViraFEST assay). Sequencing was carried out using CD4+ T cells from blood, cultured in vitro. These TCRs come from a human donor who had recovered from COVID-19.

The chain combines TRBV27 with TRBJ1-1; possible D gene TRBD1, 6 bases. This CDR3 comprises 15 residues. Trimming pared 4 bases from V and 4 bases from J, leaving 16 bases between. From germline, CDR1 is MNHEY and CDR2 SMNVEV (reference sequence). The CDR3 loop is CASSSGATRGTEAFF. In DNA, the CDR3 is TGTGCCAGCAGTTCAGGGGCCACCCGGGGCACTGAAGCTTTCTTT.

This clonotype has more than one count but fewer than ten. This chain links TRBV7-2 with TRBJ1-1, with 7 nucleotides matching TRBD1. With V trimmed by 4 bases and J by 2 bases, 10 bases remained unmatched. The CDR3 consists of 16 residues. Germline V gene lookup returns CDR1 SGHTA and CDR2 FQGNSA. The CDR3 DNA reads as TGTGCCAGCAGCTCACCAAAGGGACAGATTAACACTGAAGCTTTCTTT. It translates to CASSSPKGQINTEAFF.

The chain has TRBV7-2 and TRBJ1-3; TRBD1 matches at 7 bases. Per germline, CDR1 SGHTA and CDR2 FQGNSA. This CDR3 has 16 residues. With 2 bases clipped from V and 0 bases from J, the junction kept 4 bases outside the gene matches. CDR3 protein: CASSLTTGDSGNTIYF. The DNA of the CDR3 is TGTGCCAGCAGCTTAACAACAGGGGACTCTGGAAACACCATATATTTT.

The rearrangement links TRBV28 to TRBJ1-2; TRBD1 agrees at 7 bases. V shed 2 bases and J 4 bases; nucleotides not matched to a gene: 4. The CDR3 consists of 14 residues. Germline lookup yields CDR1 MDHEN and CDR2 SYDVKM. CDR3 loop: CASSLGTAPYGYTF. The CDR3 bases are TGTGCCAGCAGTTTAGGGACAGCACCCTATGGCTACACCTTC.